Detailed here is one T cell receptor beta chain. Its target is unknown. CD8 cells regarded as naive lacked CD45RO, were positively chosen for CCR7, and omitted terminally differentiated effector memory CD45RA+ cells. This entry comes from a study of shared clonotypes between healthy human individuals. Study summary: Aged 18 to 49, the donors were a couple of women and a few men. Each donor had three CD4 naive, three CD4 memory, two CD8 naive and one CD8 memory plate. General observations from the study: Among the subsets, naive ones generally showed larger estimated richness than memory ones.

The germline gives CDR1 ENHRY, CDR2 SYGVKD. The CDR3 totals 13 residues. V was clipped by 8 bases and J by 2 bases, with 13 bases between them. Deep level was the assay's run setting. Sequenced by immunoSEQ multiplex PCR; TCRdb stores in-frame clones only, minus some. The table shows about 600,000 clones, with nearly 98% occurring only once. Sequenced material: naive CD8+ T cells sorted from blood. This clonotype originated in a man in his thirties or forties in good health. The rearrangement joins TRBV10-3 to TRBJ2-7; D is unclear. The CDR3 loop reads CAIVTDPAYEQYF. The CDR3 nucleotides are TGTGCCATCGTGACCGATCCAGCCTACGAGCAGTACTTC.